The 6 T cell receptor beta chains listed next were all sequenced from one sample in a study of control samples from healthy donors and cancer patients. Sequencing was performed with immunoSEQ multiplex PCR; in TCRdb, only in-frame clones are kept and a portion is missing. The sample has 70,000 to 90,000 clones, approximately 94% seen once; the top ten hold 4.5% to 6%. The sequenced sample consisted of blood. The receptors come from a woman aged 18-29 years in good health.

CDR3 amino acids: CASSGRSYNEQFF. The DNA of the CDR3 is TGTGCCAGCAGTGGACGGTCCTACAATGAGCAGTTCTTC. This chain uses TRBV28 with TRBJ2-1; D is undetermined. CDR3 length equals 13 residues. The V gene lost 5 bases and the J gene lost 1 base, with 6 bases spanning the gap. Germline V gene lookup returns CDR1 MDHEN and CDR2 SYDVKM.

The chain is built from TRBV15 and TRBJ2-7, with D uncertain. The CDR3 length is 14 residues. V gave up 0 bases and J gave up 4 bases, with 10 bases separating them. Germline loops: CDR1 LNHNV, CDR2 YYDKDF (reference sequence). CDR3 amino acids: CATSRDNGLYEQYF. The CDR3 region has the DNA TGTGCCACCAGCAGAGATAACGGGTTGTACGAGCAGTACTTC. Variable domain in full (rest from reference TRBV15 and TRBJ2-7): DAMVIQNPRYQVTQFGKPVTLSCSQTLNHNVMYWYQQKSSQAPKLLFHYYDKDFNNEADTPDNFQSRRPNTSFCFLDIRSPGLGDTAMYLCATSRDNGLYEQYFGPGTRLTVT.

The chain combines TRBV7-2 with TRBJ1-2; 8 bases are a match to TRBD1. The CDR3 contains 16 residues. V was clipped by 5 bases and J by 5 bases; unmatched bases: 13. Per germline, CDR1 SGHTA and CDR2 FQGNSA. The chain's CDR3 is CASSNRPGQDMYGYTF. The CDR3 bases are TGTGCCAGCAGCAACAGACCGGGACAGGATATGTATGGCTACACCTTC.

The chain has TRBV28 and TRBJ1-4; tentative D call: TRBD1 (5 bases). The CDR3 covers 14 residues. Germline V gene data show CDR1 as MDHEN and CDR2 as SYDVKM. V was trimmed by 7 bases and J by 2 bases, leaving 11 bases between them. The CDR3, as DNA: TGTGCCAGCACCGAGGGGTCCACTAATGAAAAACTGTTTTTT. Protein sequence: CASTEGSTNEKLFF. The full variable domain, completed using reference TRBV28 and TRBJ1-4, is DVKVTQSSRYLVKRTGEKVFLECVQDMDHENMFWYRQDPGLGLRLIYFSYDVKMKEKGDIPEGYSVSREKKERFSLILESASTNQTSMYLCASTEGSTNEKLFFGSGTQLSVL.

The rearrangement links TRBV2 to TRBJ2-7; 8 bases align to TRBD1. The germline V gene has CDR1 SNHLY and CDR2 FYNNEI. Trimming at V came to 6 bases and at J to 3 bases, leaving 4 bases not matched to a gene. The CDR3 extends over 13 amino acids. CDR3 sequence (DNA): TGTGCCAGCAGGAAAGGACAGGGCTACGAGCAGTACTTC. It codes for CASRKGQGYEQYF.

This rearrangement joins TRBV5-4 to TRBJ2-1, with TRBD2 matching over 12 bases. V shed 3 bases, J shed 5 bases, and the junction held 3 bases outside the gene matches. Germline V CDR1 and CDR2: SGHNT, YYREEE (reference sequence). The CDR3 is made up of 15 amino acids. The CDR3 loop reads CASSWTSGANNEQFF. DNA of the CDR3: TGTGCCAGCAGCTGGACTAGCGGGGCCAACAATGAGCAGTTCTTC.